The next 2 T cell receptor beta chains were all read from a single sample in a study of blood T cell repertoires in COVID-19 (TCRdb year 2020). The library was produced with the immunoSEQ multiplex PCR assay. This is the immuneACCESS table as TCRdb keeps it, with only in-frame sequences that have V and J called. A part of the clones is gone; compared with another copy, unresolved V genes explain less than half, and the rest is unexplained. The sample includes 150,000 to 200,000 clones, with around 81% observed a single time. The top ten constitute roughly 7% of the sample. Input material: PBMCs or T cells enriched from blood (not recorded which). The source of these receptors is a man aged 40-49 years who had recovered from COVID-19.

CDR3 loop: CATRGGGRVEKLFF. DNA for the CDR3: TGTGCCACCCGAGGGGGGGGGCGGGTTGAAAAACTGTTTTTT. V and J are TRBV28 and TRBJ1-4; the D gene is possibly TRBD1 (6 bases). V was shortened by 10 bases and J by 7 bases, with 19 bases between the two germline ends. CDR1 and CDR2 (germline): MDHEN, SYDVKM. The length of the CDR3 is 14 residues.

The rearrangement joins TRBV4-1 to TRBJ1-5; D gene ambiguous. The germline gives CDR1 MGHRA, CDR2 YSYEKL. The CDR3 loop spans 14 amino acids. The V end lost 1 base, the J end lost 3 bases, and 7 bases lay between the germline ends. The CDR3 loop is CASSQATLNQPQHF. The CDR3, as DNA: TGCGCCAGCAGCCAAGCGACTCTCAATCAGCCCCAGCATTTT.